The 4 T cell receptor beta chains below come from one sample, sequenced in a study of blood T cell repertoires in COVID-19. Clones were sequenced by immunoSEQ multiplex PCR, and TCRdb holds only the in-frame ones, with some missing. The sample holds roughly 56,000 clones; around 92% are singletons and the top ten take 5.5% to 8%. The specimen sequenced was peripheral blood. The receptors originated from a middle-aged man with active COVID-19.

This chain connects TRBV27 to TRBJ2-7; possible D gene TRBD1, 6 bases. CDR1 is MNHEY, CDR2 SMNVEV, per germline (reference sequence). The CDR3 consists of 15 residues. With 5 bases removed from V and 2 bases from J, the gap between germline ends came to 16 bases. CDR3 sequence (DNA): TGTGCCAGCAGTGCGCAGGGGAACCCCCCCTACGAGCAGTACTTC. It translates to CASSAQGNPPYEQYF.

The chain links TRBV6-6 to TRBJ1-6; 7 positions match TRBD1. The ends lost 4 bases at V and 13 bases at J; junction bases unmatched: 4. CDR1 and CDR2 (germline): MNHNY, SVGAGI (reference sequence). The CDR3 has 12 amino acids. This CDR3 is CASSSGTAPLHF. CDR3 bases: TGTGCCAGCAGTTCCGGGACAGCTCCCCTCCACTTT.

This clone was recorded once. CDR3 bases: TGTGCCAGCAGCTTGCCGGCGAACACCGGGGAGCTGTTTTTT. Residues: CASSLPANTGELFF. The gene calls are TRBV5-5 and TRBJ2-2; D is undetermined. Deletions cut 1 base from V and 0 bases from J, with 4 bases between. This CDR3 contains 14 residues. Germline values: CDR1 SGHKS, CDR2 YYEKEE (reference sequence).

This chain connects TRBV3-1 (or the pseudogene TRBV3-2) to TRBJ1-3, with 9 bases that match TRBD1. The CDR3 spans 16 residues. V was pared by 1 base and J by 4 bases, with 5 bases of the junction left unmatched. Germline V lookup: CDR1 LGHDT, CDR2 YNNKEL (reference sequence). The CDR3 DNA is TGTGCCAGCAGCCAAGCTTCCGGACAGGGGGGAAACACCATATATTTT. Its translation: CASSQASGQGGNTIYF.